This TCR beta chain was profiled in a study of shared clonotypes between healthy human individuals. For every subset, genomic DNA was evenly distributed across several immunoSEQ plates. TCRdb keeps only in-frame clones here, not all; method: immunoSEQ multiplex PCR. The repertoire holds about 99,000 clones, with about half as singletons. From germline, CDR1 is PRHDT and CDR2 FYEKMQ (reference sequence). CDR3 length equals 14 residues. Between the trimmed V and J ends, which lost 5 bases and 3 bases, there was a span of 13 bases. The sequenced material came from PBMCs. This receptor was identified in a woman aged 40 to 50 in good health. Some clones in this sample may be carry-over from other donors' samples. The genes are TRBV13 and TRBJ2-5; a possible D gene is TRBD2 (6 bases). The CDR3 region is CASSPRDFKETQYF. CDR3 DNA: TGTGCCAGCAGCCCAAGGGACTTCAAAGAGACCCAGTACTTC.